This note documents a single TCR beta chain sequence. Looked up from germline, CDR1 is SGHVS and CDR2 is FQNEAQ. The CDR3 contains 15 residues. With 3 bases removed from V and 1 base from J, the gap between germline ends came to 11 bases. Source study methods: By means of reference gene primer amplification, nucleated cell counts were estimated. The method was immunoSEQ multiplex PCR; TCRdb's version includes in-frame clones alone and lacks a portion of them. The V and J calls and clone size come from that table; D and trimming were worked out from the DNA. Of roughly 210,000 clones in the sample, roughly nine tenths were seen once. The data derive from a study of blood T cell repertoires in COVID-19. Overall study context: From T cells, B-cell-depleted T cells, or PBMCs came the material, which was cDNA or gDNA.

The chain joins TRBV7-8 to TRBJ2-3, with a tentative D call TRBD2 (5 bases). Sequencing input: peripheral blood. This clonotype was obtained from a man aged 65-85 years with acute or convalescent COVID-19. The CDR3 sequence: CASSFRGQGTDTQYF. Here the CDR3 DNA reads TGTGCCAGCAGCTTTCGAGGGCAAGGCACAGATACGCAGTATTTT.